This TCR beta chain was found in a study of CD8+ T cells in alopecia areata. Study findings and constraints: Greater clonality was observed in lesional scalp samples, especially alopecia totalis/universalis, versus normal scalp. TCR sharing across patients was less clear than in mice, possibly HLA-related. Normal skin's resident alphabeta T cells are also sequenced in scalp samples.

Reverse transcription of extracted RNA yielded cDNA, which provided the sequencing template. The method was immunoSEQ multiplex PCR; TCRdb's version includes in-frame clones alone and lacks a portion of them. This table has about 120,000 clones, over 60% appearing once. Starting from PBMCs, sorting isolated CD4+ and CD8+ T cells. A word on this clone: Antigen specificity is unknown.

Germline CDR1 is SQVTM and CDR2 is ANQGSEA. CDR3 length equals 13 residues. The ends were cut back, 6 bases at V and 8 bases at J, with 19 bases in the middle. The sequencing sample was made of CD4+ T cells sorted from blood. The chain recombines TRBV29-1 with TRBJ1-2; D might be TRBD1 (5 bases). The TCR comes from a human donor in good health. For the CDR3, the DNA is TGCAGCGTCAAGAGCCGGGACCTCGGGGGCTACACCTTC. Residues: CSVKSRDLGGYTF.